Below, 24 T cell receptor beta chains from the same sample are listed, as sequenced in a study of PD-1 blockade in classical Hodgkin lymphoma. Time point here: cycle 4 day 1 (C4D1), after about 6 weeks of nivolumab. After autologous stem cell transplantation all patients relapsed, and prior brentuximab vedotin exposure differed between cohorts. The assay was immunoSEQ multiplex PCR, and TCRdb's table has in-frame clones only and misses some. The sample lists tens of thousands of clones, over 75% occurring once. Sequenced material: peripheral blood mononuclear cells (PBMCs), taken before the fourth cycle of nivolumab. The receptors come from a human donor with classical Hodgkin lymphoma.

Only one count was recorded for this clone. This chain uses TRBV5-1 with TRBJ1-4, with a possible D match to TRBD1 (6 bases). CDR3 length: 18 amino acids. V was shortened by 0 bases and J by 0 bases, with 15 bases between the two germline ends. The germline V gene encodes CDR1 SGHRS and CDR2 YFSETQ. The CDR3 DNA is TGCGCCAGCAGCTTGGCTTCCAGGGGTCCCGCAACTAATGAAAAACTGTTTTTT. It specifies CASSLASRGPATNEKLFF.

V usage is TRBV30 and J usage is TRBJ2-3; 15 bases match TRBD2. The V gene's germline CDR1 is GTSNPN and CDR2 SVGIG (reference sequence). V dropped 0 bases and J dropped 4; count of bases not matched to a gene: 2. This CDR3 is 16 amino acids long. CDR3 DNA sequence: TGTGCCTGGAGTGTCCGGACTAGCGGGGGGGCAGATACGCAGTATTTT. This translates into CAWSVRTSGGADTQYF.

This rearrangement joins TRBV4-3 to TRBJ1-2, with unresolved D. The germline V and J ends were trimmed by 3 bases and 4 bases, with 18 bases remaining between them. Germline V lookup: CDR1 LGHNA, CDR2 YSLEER. CDR3 length: 16 residues. CDR3 residues: CASSHLKPGLSYGYTF. For the CDR3, the DNA is TGCGCCAGCAGCCATTTAAAGCCTGGTCTATCCTATGGCTACACCTTC.

The J gene is TRBJ1-1, the V gene TRBV6-6; unclear D gene. The V end was cut by 7 bases, the J end by 4 bases, with 19 bases between. CDR1 MNHNY and CDR2 SVGAGI come from the germline V gene (reference sequence). There are 15 residues in the CDR3. The CDR3 DNA reads as TGTGCCAGCAAGGCCGAGGGCGTGGGAGGCACTGAAGCTTTCTTT. This translates into CASKAEGVGGTEAFF.

As DNA, the CDR3 is TGTGCCAGCAGTCCTCTCATGACCAGGAACTCCTACGAGCAGTACTTC. Amino acid sequence: CASSPLMTRNSYEQYF. The chain joins TRBV27 to TRBJ2-7; D gene ambiguous. The CDR3 consists of 16 residues. Trimming took off 5 bases at V and 0 bases at J, with 17 bases between the two ends. Germline V gene sequence: CDR1 MNHEY, CDR2 SMNVEV (reference sequence).

The chain links TRBV7-9 to TRBJ1-3; no reliable D call. From germline, CDR1 is SEHNR and CDR2 FQNEAQ (reference sequence). The length of the CDR3 is 16 residues. V lost 5 bases and J 0 bases, leaving 14 bases between the germline ends. CDR3 bases: TGTGCCAGCAGCGCCGGTTGGGCAGACTCTGGAAACACCATATATTTT. Translating it yields CASSAGWADSGNTIYF.

This chain uses TRBV30 with TRBJ2-2, with 8 nucleotides matching TRBD1. The CDR3 is made up of 16 amino acids. The V gene's germline CDR1 is GTSNPN and CDR2 SVGIG (reference sequence). V trimming: 4 bases; J trimming: 0 bases; junction bases outside the gene matches: 7. CDR3 in DNA: TGTGCCTGGACGTATGAGACAGGGGCGAACACCGGGGAGCTGTTTTTT. Its protein product is CAWTYETGANTGELFF.

About this clone itself: The junction shows a germline mismatch at one end, possibly a read error. V usage is TRBV7-2 and J usage is TRBJ2-3; the D call may be TRBD1 or TRBD2 (6 bases each). There are 15 residues in the CDR3. Germline CDR1 and CDR2: SGHTA and FQGNSA. The CDR3 region has the DNA TGTGCCAGCAGATTAGGGGGGTCTAGCACAGATACGCAGTATTTT. It yields the protein CASRLGGSSTDTQYF. Complete variable domain (other parts from reference TRBV7-2 and TRBJ2-3): GAGVSQSPSNKVTEKGKDVELRCDPISGHTALYWYRQSLGQGLEFLIYFQGNSAPDKSGLPSDRFSAERTGGSVSTLTIQRTQQEDSAVYLCASRLGGSSTDTQYFGPGTRLTVL.

The chain is built from TRBV13 and TRBJ2-5, with 11 positions matching TRBD1. V shed 5 bases and J 2 bases; nucleotides not matched to a gene: 10. The CDR3 is 17 amino acids. Germline lookup yields CDR1 PRHDT and CDR2 FYEKMQ (reference sequence). The DNA for the CDR3 is TGTGCCAGCAGCACCGGACAGGGGGCATGGGGTCAAGAGACCCAGTACTTC. Its translation: CASSTGQGAWGQETQYF.

The chain joins TRBV7-2 to TRBJ1-2; possibly TRBD1 for D (5 bases). V was clipped by 5 bases and J by 7 bases, with 14 bases between them. This CDR3 comprises 13 residues. Germline V CDR1 and CDR2: SGHTA, FQGNSA. CDR3 bases: TGTGCCAGCAGCCAACAGGTTTCGGGTGGCTACACCTTC. It codes for CASSQQVSGGYTF.

Worth noting for this clone: Distinct nucleotide sequences in the sample also encode this CDR3. For the CDR3, the DNA is TGTGCCAGTAGTATAGGGACAGCGAACACTGAAGCTTTCTTT. As protein: CASSIGTANTEAFF. The V and J genes are TRBV19 and TRBJ1-1, with D possibly matching TRBD1 (6 bases). The V end was cut by 1 base, the J end by 1 base, with 7 bases between. CDR1 and CDR2 (germline): LNHDA, SQIVND (reference sequence). The CDR3 is made up of 14 amino acids. Variable domain in full (rest from reference TRBV19 and TRBJ1-1): DGGITQSPKYLFRKEGQNVTLSCEQNLNHDAMYWYRQDPGQGLRLIYYSQIVNDFQKGDIAEGYSVSREKKESFPLTVTSAQKNPTAFYLCASSIGTANTEAFFGQGTRLTVV.

The V call is TRBV4-2, the J call TRBJ2-7; TRBD2 agrees at 9 bases. In germline, CDR1 is LGHNA, CDR2 YNFKEQ. The CDR3 runs to 16 residues. The junction had 8 bases not matched to a gene; V was cut back by 1 base and J by 4 bases. The DNA for the CDR3 is TGTGCCAGCAGCCAAGGTGGGGGACTAGCAATTTACGAGCAGTACTTC. Translated: CASSQGGGLAIYEQYF.

This chain uses TRBV2 with TRBJ2-1; no reliable D call. V gave up 4 bases and J gave up 9 bases, with 13 bases separating them. Per germline, CDR1 SNHLY and CDR2 FYNNEI. This CDR3 comprises 13 residues. CDR3 sequence: CASSADGASEQFF. Here the CDR3 DNA reads TGTGCCAGCAGTGCGGACGGAGCCAGTGAGCAGTTCTTC.

The genes are TRBV10-2 and TRBJ2-3; 11 positions match TRBD2. The CDR3 is made up of 16 amino acids. CDR1 and CDR2 from the germline V gene are WSHSY and SAAADI. The trim removed 6 bases at V and 0 bases at J, leaving 5 bases unmatched. CDR3 nucleotides: TGCGCCAGCAGCCTCTCTAGCGGGGGGAGCACAGATACGCAGTATTTT. Protein sequence: CASSLSSGGSTDTQYF.

J is TRBJ2-7 and V is TRBV20-1; D not resolved. This CDR3 comprises 11 residues. In germline, CDR1 is DFQATT, CDR2 SNEGSKA (reference sequence). V dropped 2 bases and J dropped 2 bases, with 4 bases sitting between them. In nucleotides, the CDR3 is TGCAGTGCTAGACGCACCTACGAGCAGTACTTC. As protein: CSARRTYEQYF.

The V gene is TRBV28, the J gene TRBJ2-5, with D possibly matching TRBD2 (5 bases). The ends were cut back, 6 bases at V and 1 base at J, with 24 bases in the middle. Per germline, CDR1 MDHEN and CDR2 SYDVKM. The length of the CDR3 is 18 residues. This chain's CDR3 is CASSHIRGLTILQETQYF. The CDR3 bases are TGTGCCAGCAGCCACATCCGGGGTCTAACGATCCTCCAAGAGACCCAGTACTTC.

The chain joins TRBV7-9 to TRBJ1-3; D uncertain. Germline V CDR1 and CDR2: SEHNR, FQNEAQ (reference sequence). The CDR3 is 15 amino acids. V lost 3 bases and J 0 bases, leaving 9 bases between the germline ends. The CDR3 nucleotides are TGTGCCAGCAGCTTGCCGACGGACTCTGGAAACACCATATATTTT. Protein product: CASSLPTDSGNTIYF.

This chain connects TRBV7-2 to TRBJ1-1, with D unresolved. The CDR3 is made up of 15 amino acids. Trimming left V 1 base short and J 4 bases short, with 13 bases between. Germline assignment: CDR1 SGHTA and CDR2 FQGNSA. The DNA of the CDR3 is TGTGCCAGCAGCTTAGAAGGCCTGTGGCCCACTGAAGCTTTCTTT. Its protein product is CASSLEGLWPTEAFF.

J is TRBJ1-5 and V is TRBV14; 7 bases align to TRBD1. The CDR3 is 17 residues long. Germline assignment: CDR1 SGHDN and CDR2 FVKESK. The CDR3 sequence is CAPSTRDSLEGNQPQHF. DNA for the CDR3: TGTGCTCCTTCTACCCGGGACAGTTTAGAGGGCAATCAGCCCCAGCATTTT.

J is TRBJ1-1 and V is TRBV25-1; 11 bases agree with TRBD1. CDR3 size: 14 residues. Germline CDR1 reads MGHDK; CDR2 reads SYGVNS. The ends lost 4 bases at V and 9 bases at J; junction bases unmatched: 7. CDR3 loop: CASSGDRGRVQAFF. The CDR3 bases are TGTGCCAGCAGTGGGGACAGGGGGAGAGTTCAAGCTTTCTTT. The entire variable domain, with the rest obtained from reference TRBV25-1 and TRBJ1-1, is as follows: EADIYQTPRYLVIGTGKKITLECSQTMGHDKMYWYQQDPGMELHLIHYSYGVNSTEKGDLSSESTVSRIRTEHFPLTLESARPSHTSQYLCASSGDRGRVQAFFGQGTRLTVV.

This clone was picked up one time. The J gene is TRBJ2-7, the V gene TRBV11-2, with D tentatively TRBD1 or TRBD2 (5 bases each). CDR1 is SGHAT, CDR2 FQNNGV, per germline. V lost 2 bases to trimming and J lost 0 bases, with 14 bases between them. The length of the CDR3 is 16 residues. In DNA form, the CDR3 reads TGTGCCAGCAGCTTACGAGCGGAGACAGCCTCCTACGAGCAGTACTTC. Residues: CASSLRAETASYEQYF.

This chain's CDR3 is CASSQSTGELFF. The CDR3, as DNA: TGTGCCAGTAGTCAATCCACCGGGGAGCTGTTTTTT. This sequence joins TRBV19 and TRBJ2-2; D call uncertain. Between the trimmed V and J ends, which lost 5 bases and 4 bases, there was a span of 5 bases. The CDR3 totals 12 residues. Germline lookup yields CDR1 LNHDA and CDR2 SQIVND (reference sequence). Complete variable domain (other parts from reference TRBV19 and TRBJ2-2): DGGITQSPKYLFRKEGQNVTLSCEQNLNHDAMYWYRQDPGQGLRLIYYSQIVNDFQKGDIAEGYSVSREKKESFPLTVTSAQKNPTAFYLCASSQSTGELFFGEGSRLTVL.

The rearrangement links TRBV5-1 to TRBJ2-1, with D maybe TRBD1 (7 bases). Germline V gene sequence: CDR1 SGHRS, CDR2 YFSETQ. This CDR3 is 14 amino acids long. V lost 0 bases and J lost 8, with 12 bases in between. The CDR3 bases are TGCGCCAGCAGCTTGGTCCAGGGGGGCGATGAGCAGTTCTTC. This translates into CASSLVQGGDEQFF.

The chain links TRBV15 to TRBJ2-3; D is possibly TRBD1 (6 bases). This CDR3 contains 16 residues. The germline V gene has CDR1 LNHNV and CDR2 YYDKDF (reference sequence). Between the trimmed V and J ends, which lost 5 bases and 4 bases, there was a span of 19 bases. CDR3 residues: CATSRRDTKRADTQYF. CDR3 DNA sequence: TGTGCCACCAGCCGCCGGGACACAAAACGAGCAGATACGCAGTATTTT.